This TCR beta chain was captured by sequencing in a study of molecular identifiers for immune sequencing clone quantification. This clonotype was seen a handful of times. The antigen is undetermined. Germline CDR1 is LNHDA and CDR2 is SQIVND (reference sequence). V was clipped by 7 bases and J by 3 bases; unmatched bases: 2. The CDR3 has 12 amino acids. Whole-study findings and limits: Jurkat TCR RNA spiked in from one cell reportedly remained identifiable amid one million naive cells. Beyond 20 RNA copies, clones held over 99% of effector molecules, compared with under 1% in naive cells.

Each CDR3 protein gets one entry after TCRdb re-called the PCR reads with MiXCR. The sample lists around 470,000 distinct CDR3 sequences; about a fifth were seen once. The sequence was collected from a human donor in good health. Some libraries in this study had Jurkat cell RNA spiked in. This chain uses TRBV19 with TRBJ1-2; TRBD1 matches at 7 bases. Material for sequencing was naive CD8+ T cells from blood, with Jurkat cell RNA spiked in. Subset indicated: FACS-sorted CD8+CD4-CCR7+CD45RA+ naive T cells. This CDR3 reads CASTGQDYGYTF. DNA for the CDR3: TGTGCCAGTACCGGACAGGACTATGGCTACACCTTC.